This TCR beta chain was sequenced for a study of blood T cell repertoires in COVID-19. Study at large: The analysed material was cDNA or gDNA that came from T cells, B-cell-depleted T cells, or PBMCs.

This table comes from immunoSEQ multiplex PCR, and its TCRdb copy is limited to in-frame clones, with some not included. The repertoire holds more than 200,000 clones, with approximately 88% as singletons. V lost 4 bases, J lost 10 bases, and 12 bases stayed unmatched. Germline-derived CDR1 and CDR2 are KGHDR and SFDVKD. The CDR3 length is 17 residues. The chain uses TRBV24-1 and TRBJ2-1; TRBD2 aligns across 13 bases. This clonotype was sampled from a man between 35 and 55 years old with acute or convalescent COVID-19. Sequencing used peripheral blood. CDR3 nucleotide sequence: TGTGCCACCAGTGAAATAGCCGGGACTAGCGGGGTAACGGAGCAGTTCTTC. Protein product: CATSEIAGTSGVTEQFF.